The 7 T cell receptor beta chains given below trace back to one sample, sequenced in a study of T cells in localized non-small cell lung cancer. Produced via immunoSEQ multiplex PCR; TCRdb's table is partial and in-frame only. The top ten clones hold around 1.7% of a sample with under 150,000 clones, approximately 88% of them seen once. The input for sequencing was peripheral blood, taken before any cancer treatment. These receptors came from a female donor older than 55 with stage I lung adenocarcinoma.

The chain recombines TRBV7-8 with TRBJ1-1; no firm D call. Between the trimmed V and J ends, which lost 2 bases and 0 bases, there was a span of 13 bases. CDR3 size: 16 residues. The germline V gene encodes CDR1 SGHVS and CDR2 FQNEAQ. The chain's CDR3 is CASSLRFVALNTEAFF. The DNA of the CDR3 is TGTGCCAGCAGCTTACGCTTTGTGGCGCTGAACACTGAAGCTTTCTTT. The variable domain in full, with the rest retrieved from reference TRBV7-8 and TRBJ1-1, is GAGVSQSPRYKVAKRGQDVALRCDPISGHVSLFWYQQALGQGPEFLTYFQNEAQLDKSGLPSDRFFAERPEGSVSTLKIQRTQQEDSAVYLCASSLRFVALNTEAFFGQGTRLTVV.

V gene TRBV11-2 combines with J gene TRBJ2-6; the D is unclear. The ends were cut back, 2 bases at V and 1 base at J, with 15 bases in the middle. The CDR3 length is 18 residues. Germline CDR1 and CDR2: SGHAT and FQNNGV. This CDR3 is CASSLNTEIRSGANVLTF. The CDR3 DNA follows: TGTGCCAGCAGCTTAAACACCGAAATTAGGTCTGGGGCCAACGTCCTGACTTTC.

This chain joins TRBV27 and TRBJ2-5; the match to TRBD1 covers 9 bases. Germline CDR1 and CDR2: MNHEY and SMNVEV (reference sequence). The CDR3 length is 16 residues. Unmatched junction bases numbered 11, after V lost 7 bases and J lost 2 bases. This chain's CDR3 is CASTPAGQGSQETQYF. The CDR3 region has the DNA TGTGCCAGCACCCCCGCCGGACAGGGGTCGCAAGAGACCCAGTACTTC.

V is TRBV11-1 and J is TRBJ2-2; TRBD1 matches at 7 bases. Germline CDR1 is SGHAT and CDR2 is FQDESV (reference sequence). V lost 2 bases, J lost 0 bases, and 0 bases stayed unmatched. This CDR3 is 15 amino acids long. The DNA for the CDR3 is TGTGCCAGCAGCTTAACAGGGGCGAACACCGGGGAGCTGTTTTTT. This gives the protein CASSLTGANTGELFF.

This clone was found once. At one end, the junction sequence differs from germline, possibly due to a read error. The chain joins TRBV7-7 to TRBJ2-5, with 7 bases aligning to TRBD2. Germline V CDR1 and CDR2: SSHAT, FNYEAQ (reference sequence). The CDR3 has 15 residues. The CDR3 coding sequence is TGTGCTAGCAGCTTAGCGGGCCGGGGAGGGGAGACCCAGTACTTC. It yields the protein CASSLAGRGGETQYF.

The chain carries TRBV11-3 and TRBJ2-2; D is unresolved. Deletions cut 7 bases from V and 1 base from J, with 4 bases between. The CDR3 runs to 12 residues. Germline CDR1 reads SGHNT; CDR2 reads YENEEA. The CDR3 here is CASKGNTGELFF. CDR3 DNA: TGTGCCAGCAAGGGGAACACCGGGGAGCTGTTTTTT.

The chain recombines TRBV6-5 with TRBJ2-5; D is uncertain. The J call is in doubt because the DNA end fits TRBJ2-7 better. The CDR3 has 14 residues. Germline V gene sequence: CDR1 MNHEY, CDR2 SVGAGI. The CDR3 loop reads CASSYSVLYYEQYF. For the CDR3, the DNA is TGTGCCAGCAGTTACTCGGTTCTATATTACGAGCAGTACTTC.